Listed below are T cell receptor beta chains from one sample, sequenced in a study of blood T cell repertoires in COVID-19. This table comes from immunoSEQ multiplex PCR, and its TCRdb copy is limited to in-frame clones, with some not included. The table lists 250,000 or so clones, 87% of them singletons. The specimen sequenced was peripheral blood. Every receptor here comes from a man between 18 and 35 years old with active or convalescent COVID-19. Each CDR3 is given with its conserved first and last residue. The D gene is left open where the match is weak. A clone size is listed for some rows: how often the clone was seen (once, few, many), or a class if it is expanded.

v_gene	j_gene	abundance	d_gene	CDR3aa	CDR3nt
TRBV5-4	TRBJ2-5	-	-	CASSRGGGGETQYF	TGTGCCAGCAGCCGCGGCGGGGGCGGGGAGACCCAGTACTTC
TRBV7-6	TRBJ2-1	-	-	CASSLDGSSYNEQFF	TGTGCCAGCAGCTTAGATGGGAGCTCCTACAATGAGCAGTTCTTC
TRBV18	TRBJ2-7	once	-	CASSLAGNEQYF	TGTGCCAGCTCACTGGCGGGGAACGAGCAGTACTTC
TRBV9	TRBJ2-6	-	TRBD2	CASSKFQRESGANVLTF	TGTGCCAGCAGCAAGTTCCAGCGGGAGTCTGGGGCCAACGTCCTGACTTTC
TRBV28	TRBJ1-1	-	-	CASIGMAGPTEAFF	TGTGCCAGCATAGGTATGGCAGGGCCCACTGAAGCTTTCTTT
TRBV14	TRBJ2-3	-	TRBD2	CASSQRTSGGNTQYF	TGTGCCAGCAGCCAACGGACTAGCGGGGGGAATACGCAGTATTTT
TRBV14	TRBJ2-7	-	TRBD1	CASSHGQGARYEQYF	TGTGCCAGCAGCCATGGACAGGGGGCGAGATACGAGCAGTACTTC
TRBV15	TRBJ1-4	-	TRBD1	CATTSRGLGLGEKLFF	TGTGCCACCACCAGCAGGGGGCTAGGCTTAGGAGAAAAACTGTTTTTT
TRBV7-2	TRBJ2-7	few	TRBD1	CASSMDRLYEQYF	TGTGCCAGCAGCATGGACAGGCTATACGAGCAGTACTTC
TRBV6-5	TRBJ1-5	few	TRBD1	CASILGGQYNQPQHF	TGTGCCAGCATTCTGGGGGGACAGTACAATCAGCCCCAGCATTTT
TRBV29-1	TRBJ2-2	-	-	CSVKTGHNTGELFF	TGCAGCGTAAAAACGGGACATAACACCGGGGAGCTGTTTTTT
TRBV6-2/TRBV6-3	TRBJ2-7	-	-	CASSRRRGQLDSYEQYF	TGTGCCAGCAGCCGCCGCAGAGGACAGCTCGACTCCTACGAGCAGTACTTC
TRBV28	TRBJ2-5	-	TRBD2	CASTGGGQETQYF	TGTGCCTCGACGGGCGGGGGGCAAGAGACCCAGTACTTC